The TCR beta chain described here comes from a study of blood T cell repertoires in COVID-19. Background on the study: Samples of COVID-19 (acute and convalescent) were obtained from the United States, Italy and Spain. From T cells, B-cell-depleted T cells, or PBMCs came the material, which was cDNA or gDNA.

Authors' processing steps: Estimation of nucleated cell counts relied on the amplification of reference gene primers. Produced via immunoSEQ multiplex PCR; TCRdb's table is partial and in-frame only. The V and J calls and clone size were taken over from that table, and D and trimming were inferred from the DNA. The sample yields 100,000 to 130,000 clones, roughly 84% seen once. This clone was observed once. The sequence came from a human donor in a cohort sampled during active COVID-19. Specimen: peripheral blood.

CDR3 sequence: CASSLSTGGPNEQYF. The DNA for the CDR3 is TGTGCCAGCAGCCTATCGACTGGAGGGCCTAATGAGCAGTACTTC. V and J are TRBV11-2 and TRBJ2-7, with D tentatively TRBD2 (6 bases). The V and J ends lost 5 bases and 7 bases respectively, with 21 bases between them. Germline V gene lookup returns CDR1 SGHAT and CDR2 FQNNGV. This CDR3 is 15 amino acids long.